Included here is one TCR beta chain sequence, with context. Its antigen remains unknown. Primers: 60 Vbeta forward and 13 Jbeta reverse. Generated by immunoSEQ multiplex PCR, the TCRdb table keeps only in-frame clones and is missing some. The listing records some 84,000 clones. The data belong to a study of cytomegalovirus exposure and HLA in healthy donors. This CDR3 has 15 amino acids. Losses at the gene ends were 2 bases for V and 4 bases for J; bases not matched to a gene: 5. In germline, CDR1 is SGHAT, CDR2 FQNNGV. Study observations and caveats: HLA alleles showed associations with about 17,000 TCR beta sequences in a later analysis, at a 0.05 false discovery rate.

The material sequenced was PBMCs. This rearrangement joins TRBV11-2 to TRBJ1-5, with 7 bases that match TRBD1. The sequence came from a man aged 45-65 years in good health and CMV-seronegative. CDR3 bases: TGTGCCAGCAGCTTAACGACAGGGATAAATCAGCCCCAGCATTTT. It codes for CASSLTTGINQPQHF.